This TCR beta chain emerged from a study of blood T cell repertoires in COVID-19. Whole-study context: The study drew acute and convalescent COVID-19 samples from the United States, Italy and Spain.

Clones were sequenced by immunoSEQ multiplex PCR, and TCRdb holds only the in-frame ones, with some missing. The sample has around 150,000 clones, 90% to 95% seen once. This clone was detected ten times or more. The CDR3 is 14 residues long. Deletions cut 5 bases from V and 4 bases from J, with 14 bases between. The germline V gene encodes CDR1 LNHDA and CDR2 SQIVND (reference sequence). The specimen sequenced was peripheral blood. The clonotype was recovered from a woman aged 45-59 years with acute or convalescent COVID-19. The J gene is TRBJ1-1, the V gene TRBV19; TRBD1 is a possible D gene (6 bases). CDR3 DNA sequence: TGTGCCAGTAGTTTCTTTCGGACAGCCACTGAAGCTTTCTTT. Its translation: CASSFFRTATEAFF.